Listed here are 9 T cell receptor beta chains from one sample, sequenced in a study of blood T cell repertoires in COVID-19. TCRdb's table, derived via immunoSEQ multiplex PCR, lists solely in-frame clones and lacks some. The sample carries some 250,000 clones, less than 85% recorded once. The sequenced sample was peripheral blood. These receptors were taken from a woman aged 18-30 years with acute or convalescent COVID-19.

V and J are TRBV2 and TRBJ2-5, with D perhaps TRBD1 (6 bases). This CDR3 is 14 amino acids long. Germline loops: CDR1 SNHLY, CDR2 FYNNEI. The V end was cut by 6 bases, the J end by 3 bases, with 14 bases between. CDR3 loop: CASRLDSKKETQYF. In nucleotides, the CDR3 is TGTGCCAGCAGACTGGACAGCAAGAAAGAGACCCAGTACTTC. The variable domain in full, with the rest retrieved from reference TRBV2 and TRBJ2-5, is EPEVTQTPSHQVTQMGQEVILRCVPISNHLYFYWYRQILGQKVEFLVSFYNNEISEKSEIFDDQFSVERPDGSNFTLKIRSTKLEDSAMYFCASRLDSKKETQYFGPGTRLLVL.

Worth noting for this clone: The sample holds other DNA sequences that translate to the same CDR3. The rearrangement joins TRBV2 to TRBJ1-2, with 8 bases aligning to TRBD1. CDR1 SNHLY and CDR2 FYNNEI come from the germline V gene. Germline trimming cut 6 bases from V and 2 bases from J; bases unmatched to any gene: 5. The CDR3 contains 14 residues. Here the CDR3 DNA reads TGTGCCAGCAGCTACCAGGGGGCGAACTATGGCTACACCTTC. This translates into CASSYQGANYGYTF.

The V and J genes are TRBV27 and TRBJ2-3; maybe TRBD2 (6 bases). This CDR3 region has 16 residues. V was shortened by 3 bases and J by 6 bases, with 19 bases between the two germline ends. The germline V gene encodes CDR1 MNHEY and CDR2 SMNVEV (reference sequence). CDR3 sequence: CASSFGGLLVRDTQYF. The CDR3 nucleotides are TGTGCCAGCAGTTTCGGGGGACTGCTCGTCAGGGATACGCAGTATTTT.

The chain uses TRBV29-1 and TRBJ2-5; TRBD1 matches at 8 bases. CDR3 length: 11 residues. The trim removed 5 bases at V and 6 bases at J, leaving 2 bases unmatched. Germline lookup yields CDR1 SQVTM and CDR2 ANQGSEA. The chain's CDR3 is CSVQGAQTQYF. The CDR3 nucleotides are TGCAGCGTTCAGGGGGCGCAGACCCAGTACTTC.

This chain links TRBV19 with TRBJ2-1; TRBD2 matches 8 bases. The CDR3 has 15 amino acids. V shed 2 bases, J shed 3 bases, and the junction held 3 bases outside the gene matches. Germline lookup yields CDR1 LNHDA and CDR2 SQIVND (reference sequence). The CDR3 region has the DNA TGTGCCAGTAGTATAAGCGGGAGCGACTACAATGAGCAGTTCTTC. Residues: CASSISGSDYNEQFF.

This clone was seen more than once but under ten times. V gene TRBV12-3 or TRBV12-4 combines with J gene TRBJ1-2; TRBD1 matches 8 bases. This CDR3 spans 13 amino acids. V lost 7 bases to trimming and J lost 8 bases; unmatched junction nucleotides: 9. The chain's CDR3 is CASTRTGIEGYTF. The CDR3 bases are TGTGCCAGCACCAGGACAGGGATAGAGGGCTACACCTTC.

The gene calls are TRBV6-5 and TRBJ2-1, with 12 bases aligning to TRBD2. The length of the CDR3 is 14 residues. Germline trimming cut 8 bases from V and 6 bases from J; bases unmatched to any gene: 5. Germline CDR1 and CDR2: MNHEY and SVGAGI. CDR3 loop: CASGGLAGPNEQFF. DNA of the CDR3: TGTGCCAGCGGCGGACTAGCGGGACCCAATGAGCAGTTCTTC.

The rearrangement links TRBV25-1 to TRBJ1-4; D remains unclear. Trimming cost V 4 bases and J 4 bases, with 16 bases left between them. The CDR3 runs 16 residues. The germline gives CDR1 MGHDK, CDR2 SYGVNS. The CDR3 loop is CASSVGSGGGNEKLFF. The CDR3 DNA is TGTGCCAGCAGTGTTGGGTCTGGCGGCGGTAATGAAAAACTGTTTTTT.

CDR3 protein: CASRLGHGQGVNF. The CDR3 DNA is TGTGCAAGTCGCCTGGGGCATGGACAGGGAGTTAATTTT. This chain connects TRBV12-2 to TRBJ1-5; TRBD1 reflects the table's D call only, with no check against the DNA. TRBV12-2 is a recognized pseudogene. The CDR3 totals 13 residues.